The rows below give T cell receptor beta chains drawn from one sample of a study of cytomegalovirus exposure and HLA in healthy donors. Measured with immunoSEQ multiplex PCR; TCRdb has only the in-frame clones, and not every one. The data hold approximately 80,000 clones, with 78% observed a single time. Sequenced material: PBMCs. Every receptor here comes from a male donor in good health and CMV-seropositive. Both conserved end residues are part of each CDR3. D genes are given only for firm matches. Clone size appears in some rows only: once, few, many, or a class for an expanded clone.

clone size | J gene | V gene | D gene | CDR3 DNA | CDR3 protein
- | TRBJ2-7 | TRBV25-1 | - | TGTGCCAGCAGTGAAAGCGGGTTGACGGGCGAGCAGTACTTC | CASSESGLTGEQYF
few | TRBJ2-5 | TRBV2 | TRBD2 | TGTGCCAGCAGAGGGCGACTAGCGGGATTCCAAGAGACCCAGTACTTC | CASRGRLAGFQETQYF
- | TRBJ2-1 | TRBV5-1 | TRBD2 | TGCGCCAGCAGCTTGGGCTCCGGGACTAGCAAGTACAATGAGCAGTTCTTC | CASSLGSGTSKYNEQFF
- | TRBJ1-1 | TRBV27 | TRBD1 | TGTGCCAGCAGTTTATTTTGGGGGGGGGACAGGGCTTCGGGGACTGAAGCTTTCTTT | CASSLFWGGDRASGTEAFF
- | TRBJ2-1 | TRBV27 | TRBD1 | TGTGCCAGCAGCGTACAGGGGACATATGAGCAGTTCTTC | CASSVQGTYEQFF
- | TRBJ2-3 | TRBV19 | TRBD1 | TGTGCCAGTAGCTCCGGGACAGGGGTCACAGATACGCAGTATTTT | CASSSGTGVTDTQYF
few | TRBJ2-6 | TRBV14 | - | TGTGCCAGCAGCCAGTTACGGGGGGCCAACGTCCTGACTTTC | CASSQLRGANVLTF
- | TRBJ2-7 | TRBV18 | - | TGTGCCAGCTCCGCCGAACGGGGCGAGCAGTACTTC | CASSAERGEQYF
- | TRBJ2-7 | TRBV5-1 | - | TGCGCCAGCAGCTTGGCCCCCGGGACAACCGTCTCCTACGAGCAGTACTTC | CASSLAPGTTVSYEQYF
- | TRBJ2-2 | TRBV7-3 | - | TGTGCCAGCAGCGAGTGGCAGGGCAACGGGGAGCTGTTTTTT | CASSEWQGNGELFF
- | TRBJ2-1 | TRBV14 | - | TGTGCCAGCAGCCAAGAGTATAGGACTCGTCAGTTCTTC | CASSQEYRTRQFF
- | TRBJ2-1 | TRBV7-3 | TRBD2 | TGTGCCAGCGGGACTAGCGGTCACAATGAGCAGTTCTTC | CASGTSGHNEQFF
- | TRBJ2-7 | TRBV27 | - | TGTGCCAGCAGTTTATCACGACTAGTTTCCGAGCAGTACTTC | CASSLSRLVSEQYF
- | TRBJ2-3 | TRBV10-3 | - | TGTGCCATCAGTGCGGGCAGGGATGTAGATACGCAGTATTTT | CAISAGRDVDTQYF
- | TRBJ1-5 | TRBV7-9 | - | TGTGCCAGCAGTATCGGACTTAATCAGCCCCAGCATTTT | CASSIGLNQPQHF
- | TRBJ1-5 | TRBV11-2 | TRBD1 | TGTGCCAGCTCCCCAGGGACAGGGTCTGGTCAGCCCCAGCATTTT | CASSPGTGSGQPQHF
- | TRBJ1-4 | TRBV7-9 | TRBD1 | TGTGCCAGCAGCTTCGGATCCGGGACAGGGGTTGAAAAACTGTTTTTT | CASSFGSGTGVEKLFF
- | TRBJ1-2 | TRBV7-2 | - | TGTGCCAGCAGCTTAGGAGGGGGGGGTGGCTACACCTTC | CASSLGGGGGYTF
medium-sized | TRBJ2-1 | TRBV7-6 | - | TGTGCCAGCAGCTTTAAAACTTGGGGACAACATGAATACAATGAGCAGTTCTTC | CASSFKTWGQHEYNEQFF
- | TRBJ2-7 | TRBV7-3 | TRBD2 | TGTGCCAGCAGCCTGACTAGCGGGAGTTTCGAGCAGTACTTC | CASSLTSGSFEQYF
- | TRBJ2-5 | TRBV4-3 | - | TGCGCCAGCAGCCAAATGACGGGACAAGAGACCCAGTACTTC | CASSQMTGQETQYF
- | TRBJ1-5 | TRBV18 | - | TGTGCCAGCTCACCATTCGACAGTGGACAGCCCCAGCATTTT | CASSPFDSGQPQHF
- | TRBJ2-7 | TRBV19 | - | TGTGCCAGTAGTACTGGGGGGAGCTCCTACGAGCAGTACTTC | CASSTGGSSYEQYF
many | TRBJ1-5 | TRBV7-6 | - | TGTGCCAGCAGCCTAGCGGGCGATCAGCCCCAGCATTTT | CASSLAGDQPQHF
- | TRBJ2-2 | TRBV5-1 | - | TGCGCCAGCAGCTTGGCCAGGGCGGGGACCGGGGAGCTGTTTTTT | CASSLARAGTGELFF
- | TRBJ2-7 | TRBV30 | TRBD1 | TGTGCCAGCAGGGGGCAGTCCTACGAGCAGTACTTC | CASRGQSYEQYF
few | TRBJ1-1 | TRBV9 | - | TGTGCCAGCAGCGGAACAGAGAACACTGAAGCTTTCTTT | CASSGTENTEAFF
- | TRBJ1-2 | TRBV27 | - | TGTGCCAGCAGTTCGTATCTCAGGGCCAATGGCTACACCTTC | CASSSYLRANGYTF